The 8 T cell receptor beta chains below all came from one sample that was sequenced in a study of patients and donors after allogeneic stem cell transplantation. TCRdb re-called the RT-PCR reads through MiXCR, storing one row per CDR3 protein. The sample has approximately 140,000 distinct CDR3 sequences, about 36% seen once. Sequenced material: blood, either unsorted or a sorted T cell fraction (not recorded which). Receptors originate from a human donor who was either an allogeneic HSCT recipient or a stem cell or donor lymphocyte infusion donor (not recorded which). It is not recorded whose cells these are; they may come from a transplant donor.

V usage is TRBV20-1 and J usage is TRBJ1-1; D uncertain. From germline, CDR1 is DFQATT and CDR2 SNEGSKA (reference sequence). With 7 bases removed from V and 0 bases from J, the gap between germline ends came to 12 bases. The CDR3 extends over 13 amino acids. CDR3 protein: CSEAGNMNTEAFF. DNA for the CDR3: TGCAGTGAGGCGGGCAACATGAACACTGAAGCTTTCTTT.

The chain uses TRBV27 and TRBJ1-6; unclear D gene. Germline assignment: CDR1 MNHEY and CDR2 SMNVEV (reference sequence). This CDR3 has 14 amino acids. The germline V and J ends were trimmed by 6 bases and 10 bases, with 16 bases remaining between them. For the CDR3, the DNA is TGTGCCAGCAGCCGGGCTGCGGACCACTCACCCCTCCACTTT. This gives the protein CASSRAADHSPLHF.

The CDR3 DNA reads TGCGCCAGCAGCTTGGTCGGGACCCACGTTGGCTACACCTTC. Translation gives CASSLVGTHVGYTF. V gene TRBV5-1 combines with J gene TRBJ1-2; D perhaps matches TRBD1 (5 bases). The CDR3 loop spans 14 amino acids. V was shortened by 0 bases and J by 7 bases, with 13 bases between the two germline ends. In germline, CDR1 is SGHRS, CDR2 YFSETQ.

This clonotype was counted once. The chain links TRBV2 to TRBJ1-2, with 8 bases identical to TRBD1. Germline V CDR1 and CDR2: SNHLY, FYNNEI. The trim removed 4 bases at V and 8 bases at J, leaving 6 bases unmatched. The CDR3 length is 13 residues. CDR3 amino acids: CASSVDRAAGYTF. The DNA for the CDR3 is TGTGCCAGCAGTGTGGACAGGGCGGCGGGCTACACCTTC.

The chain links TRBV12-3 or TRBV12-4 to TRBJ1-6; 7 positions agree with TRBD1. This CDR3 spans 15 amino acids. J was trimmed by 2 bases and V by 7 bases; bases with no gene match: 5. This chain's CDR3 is CASTQGGAYNSPLHF. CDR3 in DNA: TGTGCCAGCACCCAGGGGGGCGCCTATAATTCACCCCTCCACTTT.

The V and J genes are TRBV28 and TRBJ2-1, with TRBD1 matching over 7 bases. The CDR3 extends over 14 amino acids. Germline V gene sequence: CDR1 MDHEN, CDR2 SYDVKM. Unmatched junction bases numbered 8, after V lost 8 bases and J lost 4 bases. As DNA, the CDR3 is TGTGCCAGCTACGGGACAGAGATTTACAATGAGCAGTTCTTC. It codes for CASYGTEIYNEQFF.

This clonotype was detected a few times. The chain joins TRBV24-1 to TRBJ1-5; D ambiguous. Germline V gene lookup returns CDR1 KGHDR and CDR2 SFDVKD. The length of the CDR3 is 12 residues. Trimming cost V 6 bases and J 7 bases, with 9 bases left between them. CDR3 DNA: TGTGCCACCAGTTTTGGCGGGCAGCCCCAGCATTTT. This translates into CATSFGGQPQHF.

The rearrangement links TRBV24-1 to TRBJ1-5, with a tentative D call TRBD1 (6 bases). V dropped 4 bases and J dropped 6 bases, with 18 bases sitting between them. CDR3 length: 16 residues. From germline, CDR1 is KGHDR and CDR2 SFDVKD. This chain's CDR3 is CATSDRDTGAGQPQHF. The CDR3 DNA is TGTGCCACCAGTGACCGAGACACGGGGGCGGGTCAGCCCCAGCATTTT.